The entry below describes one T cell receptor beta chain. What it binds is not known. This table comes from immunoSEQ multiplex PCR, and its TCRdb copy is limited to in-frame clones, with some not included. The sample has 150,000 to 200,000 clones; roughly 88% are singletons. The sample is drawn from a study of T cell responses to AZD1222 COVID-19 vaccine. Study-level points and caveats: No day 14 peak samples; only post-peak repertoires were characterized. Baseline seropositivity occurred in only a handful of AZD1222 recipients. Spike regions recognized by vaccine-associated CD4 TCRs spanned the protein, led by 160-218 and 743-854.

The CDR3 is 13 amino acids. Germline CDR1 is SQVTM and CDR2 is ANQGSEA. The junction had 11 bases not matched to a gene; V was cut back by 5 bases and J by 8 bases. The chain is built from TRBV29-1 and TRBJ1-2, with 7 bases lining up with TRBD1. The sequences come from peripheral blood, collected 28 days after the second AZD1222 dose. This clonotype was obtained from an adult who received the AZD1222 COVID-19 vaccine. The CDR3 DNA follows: TGCAGCGTTAAAGTAGGCCAGGGGGGCGGCTACACCTTC. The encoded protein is CSVKVGQGGGYTF.